This T cell receptor beta chain was retrieved from a study of memory CD4+ T cells and cytomegalovirus serostatus. About the research overall: This sample comes from healthy Belgian adults, fewer than 10 CMV seropositive, around 26 seronegative. General study results and limits: Suggested: most of the CMV-linked TCR signature lies in CD4+ memory cells. About 40% of the 164 known CMV-associated TCRbeta sequences appeared in CD4+ memory.

Single viable CD3+CD4+CD8-CD45RO+ cells were sorted as the memory CD4+ T cells. CMV serostatus came from serum IgG against pp150, pp28, p38, p52. TCRdb's copy holds only in-frame clones and misses some; the assay was immunoSEQ multiplex PCR. The table lists tens of thousands of clones, roughly 84% of them singletons. This clone has a handful of counts. Its antigen is unknown. The junction differs from germline at one of its ends, possibly a read error. This CDR3 has 12 amino acids. The V gene's germline CDR1 is SSHAT and CDR2 FNYEAQ (reference sequence). The sample comprised memory CD4+ T cells from blood. This clonotype originated in an adult in good health and CMV-seronegative. Some clones in this sample may be carry-over from other donors' samples. The chain has TRBV7-7 and TRBJ2-5, with D possibly being TRBD1 or TRBD2 (6 bases each). CDR3 amino acids: CASSFEGGTQYF. The CDR3 DNA follows: TGTGCTAGCAGCTTTGAGGGGGGGACCCAGTACTTC.